The 8 T cell receptor beta chains reported below all come from one sample, sequenced in a study of blood T cell repertoires in COVID-19. This table comes from immunoSEQ multiplex PCR, and its TCRdb copy is limited to in-frame clones, with some not included. The table includes 25,000 to 30,000 clones, roughly 88% detected once. Sequencing was performed on peripheral blood. The source is a human donor in a cohort sampled during active COVID-19.

This chain joins TRBV9 and TRBJ2-6, with D possibly being TRBD1 (6 bases). V shed 4 bases and J shed 0 bases, with 14 bases lying between them. The CDR3 contains 17 residues. Germline V gene lookup returns CDR1 SGDLS and CDR2 YYNGEE. CDR3 sequence: CASSTRQESSGANVLTF. The CDR3 DNA reads TGTGCCAGCAGCACCCGACAGGAGAGCTCTGGGGCCAACGTCCTGACTTTC.

The chain combines TRBV7-8 with TRBJ2-1; 12 bases match TRBD2. J gave up 5 bases and V 0 bases, and 8 bases lay outside the gene matches. Germline V CDR1 and CDR2: SGHVS, FQNEAQ. The CDR3 has 18 residues. CDR3 amino acids: CASSLARLAGGINNEQFF. The CDR3 region has the DNA TGTGCCAGCAGCTTAGCGCGTCTAGCGGGGGGGATCAACAATGAGCAGTTCTTC.

This clone has only a few counts. This rearrangement joins TRBV7-9 to TRBJ1-5, with D perhaps TRBD1 (5 bases). V was shortened by 5 bases and J by 5 bases, with 10 bases between the two germline ends. This CDR3 spans 13 amino acids. Germline CDR1 is SEHNR and CDR2 is FQNEAQ (reference sequence). The CDR3: CASSLGGDQPQHF. CDR3 nucleotide sequence: TGTGCCAGCAGCCTGGGAGGGGATCAGCCCCAGCATTTT. The full variable domain, rest sourced from reference TRBV7-9 and TRBJ1-5, is DTGVSQNPRHKITKRGQNVTFRCDPISEHNRLYWYRQTLGQGPEFLTYFQNEAQLEKSRLLSDRFSAERPKGSFSTLEIQRTEQGDSAMYLCASSLGGDQPQHFGDGTRLSIL.

This clone was seen a single time. This sequence joins TRBV4-2 and TRBJ2-1; 12 bases are a match to TRBD2. Germline lookup yields CDR1 LGHNA and CDR2 YNFKEQ. The CDR3 has 16 residues. Germline trimming cut 0 bases from V and 7 bases from J; bases unmatched to any gene: 4. CDR3 coding DNA: TGTGCCAGCAGCCAAGACCCGGGACTAGCGGGTAATGAGCAGTTCTTC. This sequence encodes CASSQDPGLAGNEQFF.

This clone appeared once. The J gene is TRBJ2-7, the V gene TRBV6-5, with TRBD1 matching over 10 bases. Germline CDR1 and CDR2: MNHEY and SVGAGI. This CDR3 is built from 11 residues. V trimming: 7 bases; J trimming: 11 bases; junction bases outside the gene matches: 5. The CDR3 coding sequence is TGTGCCAGCATGACAGGGGGCCGGGAGTACTTC. It codes for CASMTGGREYF.

V is TRBV19 and J is TRBJ2-6, with TRBD1 matching 12 bases. The CDR3 sequence is 19 residues long. V dropped 3 bases and J dropped 4; count of bases not matched to a gene: 10. Germline V CDR1 and CDR2: LNHDA, SQIVND (reference sequence). DNA of the CDR3: TGTGCCAGTAGTATTCGACCGGGACAGGGGGCGTGGGGGGCCAACGTCCTGACTTTC. This gives the protein CASSIRPGQGAWGANVLTF.

The rearrangement joins TRBV13 to TRBJ2-7; 10 bases are shared with TRBD2. The CDR3 sequence is 17 residues long. Germline V gives CDR1 PRHDT, CDR2 FYEKMQ (reference sequence). Trimming removed 0 bases from V and 7 bases from J; junction bases left unmatched: 12. The CDR3 sequence: CASSLGLALAGAGEQYF. The CDR3 DNA reads as TGTGCCAGCAGCTTAGGTTTAGCCCTAGCGGGGGCGGGAGAGCAGTACTTC.

The chain uses TRBV24-1 and TRBJ2-3, with D possibly being TRBD2 (6 bases). The V gene lost 3 bases and the J gene lost 6 bases, with 9 bases spanning the gap. The CDR3 covers 13 residues. Germline V gene lookup returns CDR1 KGHDR and CDR2 SFDVKD. The chain's CDR3 is CATSDGRRDTQYF. The CDR3 region has the DNA TGTGCCACCAGTGATGGGAGGCGGGATACGCAGTATTTT.